The clone carrying this T cell receptor beta chain occurred a few times. The sample is drawn from a study of blood T cell repertoires in COVID-19. About the research overall: Samples taken during acute and convalescent COVID-19 were collected in the United States, Italy and Spain.

Profiled with immunoSEQ multiplex PCR; TCRdb holds only in-frame clones, not every one. Among around 180,000 clones listed, about 84% were seen once. Trimming left V 3 bases short and J 10 bases short, with 9 bases between. Germline loops: CDR1 LGHNT, CDR2 FRNRAP. This CDR3 region has 11 residues. This sequence was found in a human donor in a cohort sampled during active COVID-19. The sample taken for sequencing was peripheral blood. The chain is built from TRBV12-5 and TRBJ1-2; no clear D gene. CDR3 nucleotide sequence: TGTGCTAGTGGTTTTGGCGGAGACTACACCTTC. Amino acids: CASGFGGDYTF.